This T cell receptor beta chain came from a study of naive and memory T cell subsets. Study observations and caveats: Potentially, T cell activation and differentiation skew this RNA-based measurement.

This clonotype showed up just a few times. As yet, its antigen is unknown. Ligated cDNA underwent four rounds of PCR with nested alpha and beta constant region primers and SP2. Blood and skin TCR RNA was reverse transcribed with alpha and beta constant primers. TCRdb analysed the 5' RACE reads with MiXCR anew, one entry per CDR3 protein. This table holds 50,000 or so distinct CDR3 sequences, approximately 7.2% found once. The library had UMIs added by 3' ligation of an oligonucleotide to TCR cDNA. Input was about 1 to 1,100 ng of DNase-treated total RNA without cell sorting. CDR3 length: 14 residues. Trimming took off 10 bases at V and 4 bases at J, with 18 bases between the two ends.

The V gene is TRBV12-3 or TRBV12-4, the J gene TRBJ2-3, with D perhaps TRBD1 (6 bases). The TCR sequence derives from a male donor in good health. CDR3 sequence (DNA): TGTGCCAACGCCCTGACAGGCCGCCCAGATACGCAGTATTTT. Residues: CANALTGRPDTQYF.